Listed below are T cell receptor beta chains from one sample, sequenced in a study of blood T cell repertoires in COVID-19. The protocol was immunoSEQ multiplex PCR, while the TCRdb copy is restricted to in-frame clones and leaves out a portion. The top ten clones hold around 5.7% of a sample with about 200,000 clones, 86% of them seen once. The sequenced sample was PBMCs or T cells enriched from blood (not recorded which). Source of these receptors: a man aged 40-50 years with acute COVID-19. The CDR3 runs from the conserved cysteine through the conserved F or W. Fields, in order: D gene, J gene, clone size, V gene, CDR3 protein, CDR3 DNA. The D gene is left open where the match is weak. Rows may omit the clone size; those that give it use once, few, many or a size class.

>-|TRBJ2-7|once|TRBV6-5
CASRMEGGRKQYF
TGTGCCAGCAGAATGGAGGGGGGGCGCAAGCAGTACTTC
>-|TRBJ1-3|-|TRBV9
CASSGSDSGRNTIYF
TGTGCCAGCAGCGGCTCGGACAGCGGCCGGAACACCATATATTTT
>TRBD2|TRBJ2-7|-|TRBV25-1
CASSKGGYYEQYF
TGTGCCAGCTCCAAGGGAGGGTACTACGAGCAGTACTTC
>TRBD2|TRBJ2-5|-|TRBV29-1
CSVSTSGQETQYF
TGCAGCGTTTCCACTAGCGGCCAAGAGACCCAGTACTTC
>TRBD1|TRBJ1-2|-|TRBV18
CASSPAAGGIVGYTF
TGTGCCAGCTCACCGGCCGCAGGGGGCATCGTTGGCTACACCTTC
>-|TRBJ2-3|-|TRBV18
CASSPNGRGEDTQYF
TGTGCCAGCTCACCCAACGGGAGAGGAGAAGATACGCAGTATTTT
>TRBD1|TRBJ2-7|-|TRBV7-2
CASSLAGESRGQNEQYF
TGTGCCAGCAGCTTAGCTGGGGAAAGCAGGGGGCAAAACGAGCAGTACTTC
>-|TRBJ1-5|-|TRBV19
CASWGLNQPQHF
TGTGCCAGCTGGGGGCTCAATCAGCCCCAGCATTTT
>TRBD2|TRBJ2-4|-|TRBV6-5
CASSDPRLATNIQYF
TGTGCCAGCAGCGACCCCAGACTAGCGACAAACATTCAGTACTTC
>-|TRBJ1-2|once|TRBV9
CASSPVQGYGYTF
TGTGCCAGCAGCCCCGTCCAGGGGTATGGCTACACCTTC
>-|TRBJ2-3|-|TRBV9
CASSGTSTDTQYF
TGTGCCAGCAGCGGGACTAGCACAGATACGCAGTATTTT
>-|TRBJ2-4|-|TRBV4-1
CASSQDPGQGLAKNIQYF
TGCGCCAGCAGCCAAGATCCCGGTCAGGGTCTAGCCAAAAACATTCAGTACTTC
>-|TRBJ1-5|-|TRBV30
CAWALLGNQPQHF
TGTGCCTGGGCACTACTCGGGAATCAGCCCCAGCATTTT
>TRBD2|TRBJ2-2|-|TRBV7-9
CASSPGGGLRSYGELFF
TGTGCCAGCAGCCCTGGGGGGGGATTGCGGAGTTACGGGGAGCTGTTTTTT
>-|TRBJ1-2|-|TRBV6-6
CASSPNLLGARFGYGYTF
TGTGCCAGCAGTCCCAACCTACTAGGAGCTCGATTTGGGTATGGCTACACCTTC
>-|TRBJ1-2|-|TRBV28
CASRDSGPYGYTF
TGTGCCAGCAGGGACAGTGGGCCCTATGGCTACACCTTC
>-|TRBJ2-1|-|TRBV19
CASSTLASSSYNEQFF
TGTGCCAGTAGCACCCTAGCGTCGAGCTCCTACAATGAGCAGTTCTTC
>-|TRBJ1-4|-|TRBV15
CATSRTRGGDNEKLFF
TGTGCCACCAGCAGAACTCGGGGAGGGGACAATGAAAAACTGTTTTTT
>TRBD2|TRBJ2-3|-|TRBV25-1
CASSDPPFTAGGPDTQYF
TGTGCCAGCAGTGACCCCCCGTTTACGGCGGGAGGGCCAGATACGCAGTATTTT
>-|TRBJ1-5|-|TRBV21-1
CASSKRRVRSNQPQHF
TGTGCCAGCAGCAAACGGAGGGTTAGGAGCAATCAGCCCCAGCATTTT
>-|TRBJ2-6|few|TRBV28
CASSLGVISGANVLTF
TGTGCCAGCAGCCTCGGGGTCATCTCTGGGGCCAACGTCCTGACTTTC
>TRBD2|TRBJ2-5|once|TRBV10-3
CAISPGLAGAETQYF
TGTGCCATCAGTCCGGGACTAGCGGGAGCAGAGACCCAGTACTTC
>-|TRBJ2-2|-|TRBV2
CASSATFTGELFF
TGTGCCAGCAGTGCTACTTTTACCGGGGAGCTGTTTTTT
>TRBD2|TRBJ2-1|-|TRBV13
CASSPSWFTSGSIYNEQFF
TGTGCCAGCAGCCCGTCTTGGTTTACTAGCGGGAGCATATACAATGAGCAGTTCTTC
>-|TRBJ1-4|-|TRBV5-8
CASSPSRGWDEKLFF
TGTGCCAGCAGCCCCTCCAGGGGTTGGGATGAAAAACTGTTTTTT
>-|TRBJ2-5|-|TRBV11-2
CASSLTSGSETQYF
TGTGCCAGCAGCTTAACCAGCGGGTCTGAGACCCAGTACTTC
>TRBD2|TRBJ2-1|few|TRBV6-2/TRBV6-3
CASSSRLAGSGNEQFF
TGTGCCAGCAGTAGCAGACTAGCGGGGAGTGGGAATGAGCAGTTCTTC
>-|TRBJ2-1|-|TRBV3-1/TRBV3-2
CASSQTVNEQFF
TGTGCCAGCAGCCAGACAGTTAATGAGCAGTTCTTC
>TRBD1|TRBJ1-5|-|TRBV25-1
CASSNGTGDYSNQPQHF
TGTGCCAGCAGTAACGGGACAGGGGATTATAGCAATCAGCCCCAGCATTTT
>TRBD1|TRBJ1-6|few|TRBV28
CASRVQGARSGSPLHF
TGTGCCAGCAGGGTCCAGGGGGCGCGGTCGGGCTCACCCCTCCACTTT
>-|TRBJ2-2|-|TRBV9
CASSHGPEYTGELFF
TGTGCCAGCAGCCATGGGCCAGAATACACCGGGGAGCTGTTTTTT
>TRBD2|TRBJ2-7|-|TRBV2
CASSHPDSGTSVSYEQYF
TGTGCCAGCTCCCACCCTGACAGTGGAACTAGCGTCTCCTACGAGCAGTACTTC
>-|TRBJ2-3|-|TRBV6-5
CASSSGVTDTQYF
TGTGCCAGCAGTTCAGGGGTTACAGATACGCAGTATTTT